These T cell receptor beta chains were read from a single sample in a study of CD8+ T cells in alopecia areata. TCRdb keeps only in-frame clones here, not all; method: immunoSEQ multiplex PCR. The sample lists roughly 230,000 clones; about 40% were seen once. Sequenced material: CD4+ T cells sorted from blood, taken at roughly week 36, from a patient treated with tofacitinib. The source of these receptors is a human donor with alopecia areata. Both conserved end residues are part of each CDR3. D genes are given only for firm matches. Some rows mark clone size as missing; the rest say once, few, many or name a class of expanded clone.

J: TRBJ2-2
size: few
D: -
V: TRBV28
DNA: TGTGCCAGCAGTCCCCACGCGAACACCGGGGAGCTGTTTTTT
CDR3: CASSPHANTGELFF

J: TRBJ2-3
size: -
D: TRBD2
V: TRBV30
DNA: TGTGCCTGGAGTCAGCTAGCGGAGGGTGATACGCAGTATTTT
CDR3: CAWSQLAEGDTQYF

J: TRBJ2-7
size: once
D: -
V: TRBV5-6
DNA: TGTGCCAGCGCCGGGGGGCGGGACAGATACGAGCAGTACTTC
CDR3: CASAGGRDRYEQYF

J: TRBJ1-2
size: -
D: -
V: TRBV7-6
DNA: TGTGCCAGCAGCTTAGGGGACAACCCTAACTATGGCTACACCTTC
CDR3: CASSLGDNPNYGYTF

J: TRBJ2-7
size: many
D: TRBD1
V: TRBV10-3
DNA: TGTGCCATCAGTGAGGGGGCAGGGGGCTCCTACGAGCAGTACTTC
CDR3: CAISEGAGGSYEQYF

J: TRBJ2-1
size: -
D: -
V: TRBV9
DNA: TGTGCCAGCAGCGTAGTCGGGTCCGCCAGCTCCTACAATGAGCAGTTCTTC
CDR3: CASSVVGSASSYNEQFF

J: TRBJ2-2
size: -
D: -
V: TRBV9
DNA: TGTGCCAGCAGCGGCGAAGCCGGGGAGCTGTTTTTT
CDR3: CASSGEAGELFF

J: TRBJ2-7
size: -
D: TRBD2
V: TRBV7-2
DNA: TGTGCCAGCAGCTCCATAGCGGGGGGCTCCTACGAGCAGTACTTC
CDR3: CASSSIAGGSYEQYF

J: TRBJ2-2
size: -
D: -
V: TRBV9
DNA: TGTGCCAGCAGCGTAGGTGGGCGCGACACCGGGGAGCTGTTTTTT
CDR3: CASSVGGRDTGELFF

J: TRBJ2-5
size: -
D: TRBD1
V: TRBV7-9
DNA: TGTGCCAGCAGCTTAGATGGCCAGGGGGTGGCCCAGTACTTC
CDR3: CASSLDGQGVAQYF

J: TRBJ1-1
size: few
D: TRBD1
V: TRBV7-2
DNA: TGTGCCAGCAGCCTTAACCGGGACAGGGCGGGCACTGAAGCTTTCTTT
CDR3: CASSLNRDRAGTEAFF

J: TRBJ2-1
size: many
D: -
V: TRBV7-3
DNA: TGTGCCAGCAGCTTAGGCTTTACCTCCTACAATGAGCAGTTCTTC
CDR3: CASSLGFTSYNEQFF

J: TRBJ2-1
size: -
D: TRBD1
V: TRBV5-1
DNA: TGCGCCAGCAGCCCCCGGGACAGGGGTCTCTTTGAGCAGTTCTTC
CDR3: CASSPRDRGLFEQFF

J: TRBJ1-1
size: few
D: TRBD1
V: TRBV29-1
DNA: TGCAGCGTTGGAATAGGACAGGGCCGCACTGAAGCTTTCTTT
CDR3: CSVGIGQGRTEAFF

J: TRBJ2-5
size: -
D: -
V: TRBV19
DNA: TGTGCCAGTAGTTGGTTGAGGGGAGAGACCCAGTACTTC
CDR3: CASSWLRGETQYF

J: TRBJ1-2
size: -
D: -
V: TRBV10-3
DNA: TGTGCCATCAGTGAGGACGACAGGTCCGCCCCCCAACGTTCCTTC
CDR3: CAISEDDRSAPQRSF

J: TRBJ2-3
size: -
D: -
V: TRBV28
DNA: TGTGCCAGCAGTTTTAGCGCAGATACGCAGTATTTT
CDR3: CASSFSADTQYF

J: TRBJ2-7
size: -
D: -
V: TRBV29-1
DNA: TGCAGCGTTGAAAGACTCATGGGCGAGCAGTACTTC
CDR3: CSVERLMGEQYF

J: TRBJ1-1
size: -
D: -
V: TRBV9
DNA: TGTGCCAGCAGCGCGGGGACATTGAACACTGAAGCTTTCTTT
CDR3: CASSAGTLNTEAFF

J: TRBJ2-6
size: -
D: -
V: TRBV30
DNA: TGTGCCTGGAGTATCTCTAGCGTGGCCAACGTCCTGACTTTC
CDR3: CAWSISSVANVLTF

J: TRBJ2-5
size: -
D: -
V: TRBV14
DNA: TGTGCCAGCAGCCAAGTTTCGCGAGAGGAGACCCAGTACTTC
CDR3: CASSQVSREETQYF

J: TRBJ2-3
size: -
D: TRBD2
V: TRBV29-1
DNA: TGCAGCGTCGGAAGGGCGGCTAGCGGTAGCACAGATACGCAGTATTTT
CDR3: CSVGRAASGSTDTQYF

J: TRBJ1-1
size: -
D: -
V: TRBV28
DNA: TGTGCCAGCAGTGACCCCTCTGGGGGGAGGAACACTGAAGCTTTCTTT
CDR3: CASSDPSGGRNTEAFF

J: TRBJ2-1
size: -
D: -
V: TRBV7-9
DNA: TGTGCCAGCAGCCCGCCGATCCGACAAGAGCAGTTCTTC
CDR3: CASSPPIRQEQFF

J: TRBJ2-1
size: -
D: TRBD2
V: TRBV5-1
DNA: TGCGCCAGCAGCCCTAGCGGGGCCCTGGGGGGTGAGCAGTTCTTC
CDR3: CASSPSGALGGEQFF

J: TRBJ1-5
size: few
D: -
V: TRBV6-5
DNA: TGTGCCAGCAGCCCCAACAGACTTAGCAATCAGCCCCAGCATTTT
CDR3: CASSPNRLSNQPQHF

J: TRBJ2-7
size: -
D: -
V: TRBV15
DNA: TGTGCCACCAGCAGAGATCGTTCAGGAACCTACGAGCAGTACTTC
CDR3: CATSRDRSGTYEQYF

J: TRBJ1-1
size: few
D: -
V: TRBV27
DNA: TGTGCCAGCAGTTTACAGTCTTGGCACACTGAAGCTTTCTTT
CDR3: CASSLQSWHTEAFF

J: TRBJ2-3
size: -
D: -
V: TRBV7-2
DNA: TGTGCCAGCAGCTTAGAGAGCACAGATACGCAGTATTTT
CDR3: CASSLESTDTQYF

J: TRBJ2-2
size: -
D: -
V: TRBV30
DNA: TGTGCCTGGAGTCCCCGGGGATCCCGAGCATTGTGGGAGCTGTTTTTT
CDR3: CAWSPRGSRALWELFF

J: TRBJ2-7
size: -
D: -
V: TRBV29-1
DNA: TGCAGCGTTGCAAATTTCCCGGGACACGAGTCCTACGAGCAGTACTTC
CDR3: CSVANFPGHESYEQYF

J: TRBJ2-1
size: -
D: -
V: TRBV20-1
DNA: TGCAGTGGGGGCCGGCGGACAGAGCAGTTCTTC
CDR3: CSGGRRTEQFF

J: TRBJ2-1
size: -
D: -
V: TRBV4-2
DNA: TGTGCCAGCAGCCAAGTTCGCGGCCTACAGTTCTTC
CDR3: CASSQVRGLQFF

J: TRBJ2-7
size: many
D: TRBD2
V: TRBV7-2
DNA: TGTGCCAGCAGCTTAGAGTTAGCGGGCTACGAGCAGTACTTC
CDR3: CASSLELAGYEQYF

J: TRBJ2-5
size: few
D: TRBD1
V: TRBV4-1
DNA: TGCGCCAGCAGCCAAGATCAGCAGGGACAGCAGTACTTC
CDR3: CASSQDQQGQQYF

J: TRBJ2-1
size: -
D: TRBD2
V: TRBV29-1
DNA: TGCAGCGGGGGGGGACTAGCGTTCTACAATGAGCAGTTCTTC
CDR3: CSGGGLAFYNEQFF

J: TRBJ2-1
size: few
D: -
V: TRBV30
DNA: TGTGCCTGGAGCCCGTTTGACAATGAGCAGTTCTTC
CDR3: CAWSPFDNEQFF

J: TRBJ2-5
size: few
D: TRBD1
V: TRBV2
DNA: TGTGCCACCGTCGGGACAGGAACGTTGGAGACCCAGTACTTC
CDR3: CATVGTGTLETQYF

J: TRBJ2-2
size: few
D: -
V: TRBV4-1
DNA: TGCGCCAGCAGCCCCCCGGGGATGAACGGGGAGCTGTTTTTT
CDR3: CASSPPGMNGELFF

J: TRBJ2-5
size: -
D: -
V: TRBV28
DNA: TGTGCCAGCAACCCAGGACAAGAGACCCAGTACTTC
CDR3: CASNPGQETQYF